This TCR beta chain was captured in a study of cytomegalovirus exposure and HLA in healthy donors. Overall study results and limits: Most TCR sequences were uncommon, yet certain public TCRs appeared in many donors. Productive status was seen about 90% or about 30% of the time for most TCR beta V segments in an earlier analysis. A later look showed TCR association rates differing by HLA locus, highest for DRB1 and lowest for HLA-C.

V dropped 4 bases and J dropped 2 bases, with 6 bases sitting between them. This CDR3 is 12 amino acids long. Germline V gene lookup returns CDR1 GTSNPN and CDR2 SVGIG (reference sequence). A multiplex PCR was run with 60 Vbeta primers and 13 Jbeta primers. Assay used: immunoSEQ multiplex PCR; TCRdb lists only in-frame clones, some missing. The sample carries about 35,000 clones, less than 85% recorded once. As regards this clone: Its antigen is unknown.

Sequencing was carried out using PBMCs. The V gene is TRBV30, the J gene TRBJ1-5, with D uncertain. The TCR was taken from a male donor in good health and CMV-seronegative. CDR3 in DNA: TGTGCCTGGAAACGGGGCAATCAGCCCCAGCATTTT. Translating gives CAWKRGNQPQHF.